These 28 T cell receptor beta chains originate from one sample sequenced in a study of T-cell memory formation after mild COVID-19. MiXCR was run by TCRdb on the 5' RACE reads, yielding one entry per CDR3 protein. The data contain 300,000 to 400,000 distinct CDR3 sequences, more than 15% of them singletons. The sample comprised PBMCs or a T cell subset sorted from them (not recorded which). The receptors were sampled from a man younger than 30 who had mild COVID-19 (a few samples of this study predate the infection). Cell type and time point are not known.

The CDR3 protein is CASSQGAESYEQYV. The CDR3 DNA reads as TGTGCCAGCAGCCAAGGGGCAGAATCCTACGAGCAGTACGTC. The rearrangement joins TRBV4-2 to TRBJ2-7; D uncertain. Germline lookup yields CDR1 LGHNA and CDR2 YNFKEQ. The CDR3 has 14 amino acids. The V end was cut by 1 base, the J end by 1 base, with 8 bases between.

In this sample, this clonotype turned up many times. The DNA of the CDR3 is TGCGCCAGCCGGGCAGACTACACTGAAGCTTTCTTT. Its protein is CASRADYTEAFF. This rearrangement joins TRBV5-1 to TRBJ1-1; the D is unclear. Trimming removed 7 bases at V and 3 bases at J, with 10 bases between. The CDR3 runs to 12 residues. Germline V gene lookup returns CDR1 SGHRS and CDR2 YFSETQ.

The chain employs TRBV18 and TRBJ2-3; possibly TRBD2 for D (7 bases). This CDR3 spans 14 amino acids. CDR1 is KGHSH, CDR2 LQKENI, per germline. V gave up 3 bases and J gave up 4 bases, with 11 bases separating them. In DNA form, the CDR3 reads TGTGCCAGCTCACCGACGGGGGGCGCAGATACGCAGTATTTT. This sequence encodes CASSPTGGADTQYF.

The sample holds a few counts of this clonotype. This rearrangement joins TRBV7-2 to TRBJ1-5; TRBD1 aligns across 7 bases. Germline CDR1 SGHTA, CDR2 FQGNSA. This CDR3 has 15 amino acids. With V trimmed by 4 bases and J by 10 bases, 13 bases remained unmatched. The CDR3 is CASSSGTRGYLPQHF. The CDR3 DNA follows: TGTGCCAGCAGCTCAGGAACCAGGGGGTACCTTCCCCAGCATTTT. Using reference TRBV7-2 and TRBJ1-5 for the parts outside the CDR3, the full variable domain is GAGVSQSPSNKVTEKGKDVELRCDPISGHTALYWYRQSLGQGLEFLIYFQGNSAPDKSGLPSDRFSAERTGGSVSTLTIQRTQQEDSAVYLCASSSGTRGYLPQHFGDGTRLSIL.

This clonotype showed up just once. The rearrangement uses TRBV10-1 and TRBJ2-3; perhaps TRBD2 as D (5 bases). Germline V gene sequence: CDR1 WNHNN, CDR2 SYGVQD (reference sequence). Between the trimmed V and J ends, which lost 3 bases and 2 bases, there was a span of 12 bases. The CDR3 covers 15 residues. The CDR3 coding sequence is TGCGCCAGCAGTGATATGAGCGGATCCACAGATACGCAGTATTTT. Translated: CASSDMSGSTDTQYF.

The chain carries TRBV20-1 and TRBJ2-3; D call uncertain. V was trimmed by 1 base and J by 2 bases, leaving 7 bases between them. The CDR3 sequence is 13 residues long. Germline V gene data show CDR1 as DFQATT and CDR2 as SNEGSKA (reference sequence). Here the CDR3 reads CSARAPTTDTQYF. Written as DNA, the CDR3 is TGCAGTGCTAGAGCGCCAACCACAGATACGCAGTATTTT.

This clonotype was counted a few times. This chain connects TRBV2 to TRBJ2-1; D tentatively reads TRBD1 or TRBD2 (5 bases each). Germline CDR1 reads SNHLY; CDR2 reads FYNNEI. The V end lost 6 bases, the J end lost 15 bases, and 21 bases lay between the germline ends. This CDR3 is built from 13 residues. The CDR3 here is CASRQARAVEGFF. DNA of the CDR3: TGTGCCAGCAGACAAGCCAGGGCCGTTGAGGGGTTCTTC.

This clonotype was recorded a few times. The rearrangement joins TRBV15 to TRBJ1-5; a weak D match, TRBD1 (6 bases). The germline CDR1 and CDR2 sequences are LNHNV and YYDKDF (reference sequence). The CDR3 contains 16 residues. V was shortened by 0 bases and J by 7 bases, with 16 bases between the two germline ends. This CDR3 is CATSRDLGAGSQPQHF. CDR3 nucleotides: TGTGCCACCAGCAGAGATCTGGGGGCGGGGTCCCAGCCCCAGCATTTT.

V and J are TRBV18 and TRBJ1-1; no firm D call. CDR1 is KGHSH and CDR2 is LQKENI in the germline V gene. The V end was cut by 5 bases, the J end by 1 base, with 8 bases between. The CDR3 covers 13 residues. As DNA, the CDR3 is TGTGCCAGCTCAATCCAGGCGAACACTGAAGCTTTCTTT. The encoded protein is CASSIQANTEAFF.

The CDR3, as DNA: TGTGCCAGCAGCTTTCGGCTAGCGGGGGGCACAGATACGCAGTATTTT. Residues: CASSFRLAGGTDTQYF. This rearrangement joins TRBV7-3 to TRBJ2-3, with 10 bases fitting TRBD2. The J segment lost 1 base and the V segment lost 3 bases, leaving 4 bases of the junction unmatched. CDR3 length: 16 amino acids. Germline V gene lookup returns CDR1 SGHTA and CDR2 FQGTGA.

The chain has TRBV7-2 and TRBJ2-1; D gene uncertain. Trimming took off 1 base at V and 0 bases at J, with 10 bases between the two ends. This CDR3 is built from 16 residues. CDR1 is SGHTA, CDR2 FQGNSA, per germline. This CDR3 reads CASSLDGRSSYNEQFF. CDR3 in DNA: TGTGCCAGCAGCTTAGATGGCAGGAGCTCCTACAATGAGCAGTTCTTC.

This clonotype was seen a single time. The chain combines TRBV10-3 with TRBJ1-2; 9 bases align to TRBD1. V shed 5 bases and J 4 bases; nucleotides not matched to a gene: 14. The V gene's germline CDR1 is ENHRY and CDR2 SYGVKD. The CDR3 spans 17 residues. As DNA, the CDR3 is TGTGCCATCAGTTCCCTGCCCCCGGGACAGGGTGGCTATGGCTACACCTTC. It is translated as CAISSLPPGQGGYGYTF.

This clonotype occurred a few times. The chain has TRBV6-5 and TRBJ1-1; no definite D call. The CDR3 consists of 13 residues. Germline V lookup: CDR1 MNHEY, CDR2 SVGAGI. The V gene lost 0 bases and the J gene lost 7 bases, with 9 bases spanning the gap. As DNA, the CDR3 is TGTGCCAGCAGTTACTCGCTCGGTTTTGAAGCTTTCTTT. This gives the protein CASSYSLGFEAFF.

This clonotype was found a few times. The rearrangement uses TRBV24-1 and TRBJ2-1; 7 bases fit TRBD1. CDR1 is KGHDR, CDR2 SFDVKD, per germline. With 3 bases clipped from V and 0 bases from J, the junction kept 10 bases outside the gene matches. This CDR3 spans 18 amino acids. CDR3: CATSDGSGTASSYNEQFF. CDR3 coding DNA: TGTGCCACCAGTGATGGGTCCGGGACAGCGAGCTCCTACAATGAGCAGTTCTTC.

V is TRBV6-1 and J is TRBJ2-7; no firm D call. V dropped 2 bases and J dropped 4 bases, with 0 bases sitting between them. Germline CDR1 reads MNHNS; CDR2 reads SASEGT. The CDR3 is made up of 10 amino acids. The CDR3 is CASSEYEQYF. The CDR3 nucleotides are TGTGCCAGCAGTGAATACGAGCAGTACTTC.

The gene calls are TRBV10-3 and TRBJ2-1; D is possibly TRBD1 (6 bases). The germline V gene encodes CDR1 ENHRY and CDR2 SYGVKD. Trimming cost V 11 bases and J 9 bases, with 17 bases left between them. This CDR3 has 12 residues. The CDR3 protein is CASDSGHLEQFF. In DNA, the CDR3 is TGTGCCTCAGACTCGGGACACCTTGAGCAGTTCTTC.

This clonotype was seen more than once but under ten times. This chain joins TRBV5-1 and TRBJ1-1; D unclear. V lost 2 bases and J 0 bases, leaving 11 bases between the germline ends. This CDR3 region has 15 residues. Germline CDR1 and CDR2: SGHRS and YFSETQ. The CDR3 nucleotides are TGCGCCAGCAGCTTCTACGGAACGATGAACACTGAAGCTTTCTTT. This sequence encodes CASSFYGTMNTEAFF.

This chain connects TRBV7-2 to TRBJ2-3, with 8 bases fitting TRBD2. Germline V gene data show CDR1 as SGHTA and CDR2 as FQGNSA. The CDR3 consists of 15 residues. The trim removed 2 bases at V and 3 bases at J, leaving 4 bases unmatched. The CDR3 reads CASSLYRGGTDTQYF. Here the CDR3 DNA reads TGTGCCAGCAGCTTATATCGGGGGGGGACAGATACGCAGTATTTT.

At least ten counts were recorded for this clonotype. J is TRBJ2-3 and V is TRBV4-3; the match to TRBD2 covers 9 bases. Germline CDR1 reads LGHNA; CDR2 reads YSLEER. The CDR3 loop spans 16 amino acids. The J segment lost 5 bases and the V segment lost 2 bases, leaving 8 bases of the junction unmatched. The CDR3 is CASSQRGTSLGDTQYF. CDR3 nucleotide sequence: TGCGCCAGCAGCCAACGAGGGACTAGCTTAGGAGATACGCAGTATTTT.

The chain combines TRBV20-1 with TRBJ2-5, with a weak D call TRBD2 (7 bases). The CDR3 spans 15 residues. Germline values: CDR1 DFQATT, CDR2 SNEGSKA (reference sequence). The V gene lost 4 bases and the J gene lost 4 bases, with 19 bases spanning the gap. The CDR3 nucleotides read TGCAGTGCTACGGATCGAAAGAGGGGGGGAGAGACCCAGTACTTC. It translates to CSATDRKRGGETQYF.

This chain links TRBV11-2 with TRBJ2-3; a possible D gene is TRBD2 (5 bases). Trimming pared 5 bases from V and 10 bases from J, leaving 22 bases between. The germline gives CDR1 SGHAT, CDR2 FQNNGV. This CDR3 comprises 15 residues. The CDR3 here is CASSTTGNTGVSQYF. CDR3 in DNA: TGTGCCAGCAGCACAACGGGGAACACCGGTGTGTCGCAGTATTTT.

For the CDR3, the DNA is TGTGCCAGCAGCCCGGGACGACGACAAGAGACCCAGTACTTC. This translates into CASSPGRRQETQYF. The V and J genes are TRBV9 and TRBJ2-5; D possibly uses TRBD1 or TRBD2 (5 bases each). The CDR3 sequence is 14 residues long. Germline V CDR1 and CDR2: SGDLS, YYNGEE. V was cut by 4 bases and J by 2 bases, with 12 bases left in between.

The rearrangement links TRBV4-1 to TRBJ1-1; maybe TRBD1 (5 bases). Germline V gene sequence: CDR1 MGHRA, CDR2 YSYEKL. Trimming took 1 base from V and 5 from J, leaving 8 bases between them. The CDR3 contains 13 residues. CDR3 sequence reads: CASSQGTLTEAFF. CDR3 in DNA: TGCGCCAGCAGCCAAGGGACATTGACTGAAGCTTTCTTT.

This clonotype was detected only a few times. The chain uses TRBV4-2 and TRBJ2-5; no clear D. The CDR3 runs 14 residues. Trimming stripped 0 bases from V and 5 bases from J, with 10 bases between. CDR1 is LGHNA and CDR2 is YNFKEQ in the germline V gene. The CDR3 region is CASSQDTTSETQYF. In DNA form, the CDR3 reads TGTGCCAGCAGCCAAGATACGACCTCGGAGACCCAGTACTTC.

This chain joins TRBV5-1 and TRBJ2-5; 13 bases line up with TRBD2. The CDR3 length is 14 residues. The J segment lost 5 bases and the V segment lost 4 bases, leaving 2 bases of the junction unmatched. The germline CDR1 and CDR2 sequences are SGHRS and YFSETQ. The CDR3 coding sequence is TGCGCCAGCAGCAGGGGACTAGCGGGGGAGACCCAGTACTTC. Encoded protein: CASSRGLAGETQYF.

The gene calls are TRBV6-2 or TRBV6-3 and TRBJ1-1; D gene ambiguous. Germline V gives CDR1 MNHEY, CDR2 SVGEGT. This CDR3 contains 12 residues. V was cut by 10 bases and J by 3 bases, with 12 bases left in between. The CDR3 DNA reads as TGTGCCACTAACGGGTGGGACACTGAAGCTTTCTTT. It specifies CATNGWDTEAFF.

The table lists this clonotype with many counts. The CDR3 loop reads CASSPSTGPGTQYF. The DNA of the CDR3 is TGTGCCAGCAGCCCGTCGACCGGACCAGGCACGCAGTATTTT. This chain connects TRBV7-2 to TRBJ2-3; D not resolved. Germline values: CDR1 SGHTA, CDR2 FQGNSA. The CDR3 is 14 amino acids. V was trimmed by 5 bases and J by 9 bases, leaving 18 bases between them.

In this sample, this clonotype turned up a few times. The V gene is TRBV28, the J gene TRBJ2-1; 13 bases line up with TRBD2. The germline CDR1 and CDR2 sequences are MDHEN and SYDVKM. The CDR3 has 16 residues. Unmatched junction bases numbered 11, after V lost 6 bases and J lost 9 bases. The CDR3 sequence: CASRPPTSGGASEQFF. The CDR3 coding sequence is TGTGCCAGCAGACCACCTACTAGCGGGGGGGCCAGTGAGCAGTTCTTC.